This TCR beta chain was recorded in a study of CD8 T cells in ankylosing spondylitis. Regarding the study as a whole: A motif in TCR beta, a set of under ten highly homologous variants, appeared characteristic of ankylosing spondylitis blood. There was reportedly significant enrichment of clones that were disease-linked in matched ankylosing spondylitis synovial fluid.

This clonotype turned up a few times. What it binds is unknown. TCRdb reprocessed the 5' RACE reads via MiXCR and lists one record per CDR3 protein. In the table there are around 890,000 distinct CDR3 sequences, 12% of which are singletons. The J segment lost 2 bases and the V segment lost 0 bases, leaving 9 bases of the junction unmatched. The CDR3 is 17 amino acids. CDR1 and CDR2 from the germline V gene are SGHDT and YYEEEE. V and J are TRBV5-6 and TRBJ2-3; 7 nucleotides align to TRBD2. This TCR was recovered from a male donor with ankylosing spondylitis. The specimen sequenced was blood, either unsorted or a sorted T cell fraction (not recorded which). The CDR3 here is CASSLVVRAGVTDTQYF. CDR3 nucleotide sequence: TGTGCCAGCAGCTTGGTGGTTCGTGCGGGGGTCACAGATACGCAGTATTTT. Variable domain in full (rest from reference TRBV5-6 and TRBJ2-3): DAGVTQSPTHLIKTRGQQVTLRCSPKSGHDTVSWYQQALGQGPQFIFQYYEEEERQRGNFPDRFSGHQFPNYSSELNVNALLLGDSALYLCASSLVVRAGVTDTQYFGPGTRLTVL.